This TCR beta chain emerged from a study of blood T cell repertoires in COVID-19. Study-level information: The United States, Italy and Spain provided the acute and convalescent COVID-19 samples.

Those who participated ranged in age from roughly 18 to 100 years and resided in around 22 US areas. The CDR3 is made up of 15 amino acids. The V end was cut by 3 bases, the J end by 3 bases, with 12 bases between. Germline V gene sequence: CDR1 SGHTA, CDR2 FQGNSA. Sequencing used immunoSEQ multiplex PCR; TCRdb keeps in-frame clones, though not all of them. Among about 200,000 clones listed, over 80% were seen once. The rearrangement links TRBV7-2 to TRBJ2-1; a possible D gene is TRBD2 (6 bases). Specimen: PBMCs or T cells enriched from blood (not recorded which). The receptor comes from a man younger than 45 who had recovered from COVID-19. The CDR3 loop reads CASSFLERVYNEQFF. The CDR3, as DNA: TGTGCCAGCAGCTTCTTGGAGCGGGTCTACAATGAGCAGTTCTTC.